A single sample gave rise to the 4 T cell receptor beta chains below, sequenced in a study of neurological immune-mediated disorders. Time point given: technical triplicate 2. TCRdb redid the calling of the 5' RACE reads with MiXCR, one entry per CDR3 protein. Of about 59,000 distinct CDR3 sequences listed, around 24% are singletons. Sample: PBMCs. The receptors were sampled from a man in his sixties with HTLV-1-associated myelopathy (HAM/TSP).

Ten or more counts support this clonotype. V gene TRBV4-1 combines with J gene TRBJ2-2; 8 nucleotides align to TRBD2. Germline V gene data show CDR1 as MGHRA and CDR2 as YSYEKL. Trimming removed 1 base from V and 2 bases from J; junction bases left unmatched: 3. The CDR3 runs 16 residues. CDR3 in DNA: TGCGCCAGCAGCCAAGTCGGGACTAGAAACACCGGGGAGCTGTTTTTT. Translation: CASSQVGTRNTGELFF.

This clonotype has a count of ten or more. The CDR3 spells CSVQSGASGRGNEQFF. CDR3 DNA sequence: TGCAGCGTTCAATCGGGAGCTAGCGGGCGCGGCAATGAGCAGTTCTTC. This rearrangement joins TRBV29-1 to TRBJ2-1, with 8 bases that match TRBD2. Per the germline V gene, CDR1 is SQVTM and CDR2 is ANQGSEA. The CDR3 length is 16 residues. J gave up 6 bases and V 5 bases, and 15 bases lay outside the gene matches.

Remarks on this clonotype: This may be a read error: a much more frequent sequence differs by one nucleotide. Here the CDR3 reads CASRSNVAGSHEQYF. The DNA for the CDR3 is TGTGCCAGCAGGTCGAACGTGGCAGGGTCCCACGAGCAGTACTTC. The genes are TRBV7-2 and TRBJ2-7; weak D call: TRBD1 (5 bases). This CDR3 has 15 amino acids. Trimming took off 6 bases at V and 5 bases at J, with 20 bases between the two ends. Looked up from germline, CDR1 is SGHTA and CDR2 is FQGNSA.

This clonotype has a count of ten or more. The rearrangement joins TRBV20-1 to TRBJ2-1; 7 bases match TRBD2. J lost 0 bases, V lost 6 bases, and 20 bases had no gene match. The length of the CDR3 is 19 residues. CDR1 and CDR2 (germline): DFQATT, SNEGSKA (reference sequence). The CDR3 DNA is TGCAGTGCGACCCGCAGACGCAAACCGGGACTACCCTCCTACAATGAGCAGTTCTTC. Its protein product is CSATRRRKPGLPSYNEQFF.